This TCR beta chain emerged from a study of blood T cells in healthy people across ages. Primed by a sample-barcoded 5' primer and a J-beta primer mix, a second PCR proceeded for about 6 to 12 cycles. Tags on each cDNA molecule came from a template-switch adaptor with 12 random nucleotides. TCRdb called the 5' RACE reads again in MiXCR, with one record for every CDR3 protein. The sample lists roughly 900,000 distinct CDR3 sequences, 29% occurring once. Germline loops: CDR1 SNHLY, CDR2 FYNNEI. V shed 1 base, J shed 4 bases, and the junction held 3 bases outside the gene matches. The CDR3 is 15 residues long. This clonotype was counted only a few times. Its matching antigen is unknown. Donors gave ten milliliters of peripheral blood apiece. Study results and caveats: Researchers said unsorted PBMCs prevented a conclusive naive versus antigen-experienced comparison. The long-lived group displayed more naive CD4+ cells, plus higher diversity, than the aged donors did.

This sequence originates from a woman older than 75 in good health. The V gene is TRBV2, the J gene TRBJ2-5; 10 bases are shared with TRBD1. The sequenced sample was blood. CDR3 DNA: TGTGCCAGCAGTGAAGGAGGACAGGGGGGAGAGACCCAGTACTTC. Translating gives CASSEGGQGGETQYF.